A selection of T cell receptor beta chains follows, all from one sample in a study of blood T cell repertoires in COVID-19. Assay: immunoSEQ multiplex PCR; the TCRdb copy retains only in-frame clones and omits some. This sample yields under 150,000 clones, of which more than 60% are seen a single time; around 13% belongs to the top ten. Sample: peripheral blood. The receptors shown here come from an elderly man with acute or convalescent COVID-19. The CDR3 runs from the conserved cysteine through the conserved F or W. A D gene is named only where the DNA matches it firmly. The size field is filled for only some rows; it gives once, few, many or a size class.

>-|TRBD2|TRBV19|TRBJ2-3
TGTGCCAGTAGTATAGATCGGGGGGGGTATACGCAGTATTTT
CASSIDRGGYTQYF
>few|-|TRBV3-1/TRBV3-2|TRBJ2-3
TGTGCCAGCAGCCGATCCATCGGGACTTCTAGAATCACAGATACGCAGTATTTT
CASSRSIGTSRITDTQYF
>many|-|TRBV28|TRBJ2-6
TGTGCCAGCGAACAGGGCTCCCTATCTGGGGCCAACGTCCTGACTTTC
CASEQGSLSGANVLTF
>-|TRBD1|TRBV5-1|TRBJ2-5
TGCGCCAGCAGCTTGGTAGTCAGGGACAGAGGGGCCCAGTACTTC
CASSLVVRDRGAQYF
>-|TRBD1|TRBV6-6|TRBJ1-6
TGTGCCAGCAGTACTTGGACAGGGAATTCACCCCTCCACTTT
CASSTWTGNSPLHF
>-|-|TRBV15|TRBJ1-4
TGTGCCACCAGCAGAGCGGGGAGGGATGAAAAACTGTTTTTT
CATSRAGRDEKLFF
>-|TRBD1|TRBV19|TRBJ1-5
TGTGCCAGTACGGCTAAACAGGGGGCAAGGAACAATCAGCCCCAGCATTTT
CASTAKQGARNNQPQHF
>-|-|TRBV5-5|TRBJ1-2
TGTGCCAGCAGCCTGCCTAGAATAGCCGACTATGGCTACACCTTC
CASSLPRIADYGYTF
>-|-|TRBV20-1|TRBJ2-7
TGCAGTGTTGGCACGACCTACGAGCAGTACTTC
CSVGTTYEQYF
>-|TRBD1|TRBV4-2|TRBJ1-6
TGTGCCAGCAGCCACGCCCGGGACAGGGTTTGGGAATCACCCCTCCACTTT
CASSHARDRVWESPLHF
>-|TRBD1|TRBV5-1|TRBJ2-2
TGCGCCAGCAGCCCCCGGGACAGGGGACCCGGGGAGCTGTTTTTT
CASSPRDRGPGELFF
>-|-|TRBV20-1|TRBJ2-4
TGCAGTGCTAGTCCTCCTCGGGCCAAAAACATTCAGTACTTC
CSASPPRAKNIQYF
>-|-|TRBV10-3|TRBJ2-5
TGTGCCATCAACCCCCGGGACTTACAAGAGACCCAGTACTTC
CAINPRDLQETQYF
>-|-|TRBV27|TRBJ1-2
TGTGCCAGCAGTTTAGGGGGGGTGAGCTATGGCTACACCTTC
CASSLGGVSYGYTF
>-|-|TRBV11-2|TRBJ1-4
TGTGCCAGCAGCCCACCCGGGAGCCATAATGAAAAACTGTTTTTT
CASSPPGSHNEKLFF
>few|-|TRBV3-1/TRBV3-2|TRBJ2-3
TGTGCCAGCAGCCGCGGAGGGACAGATACGCAGTATTTT
CASSRGGTDTQYF
>many|TRBD1|TRBV4-2|TRBJ1-6
TGTGCCAGCAGCCAAGACCACAGGGGATATTCACCCCTCCACTTT
CASSQDHRGYSPLHF